Following are 27 T cell receptor beta chains from one sample sequenced in a study of blood T cells in healthy people across ages. A second roughly 7 to 12 cycle PCR used barcoded and J-beta primers. TCRdb independently ran MiXCR on the 5' RACE reads; one entry per CDR3 protein. This table holds around 1,900,000 distinct CDR3 sequences, around 40% found once. Sequenced material: blood. Receptor source: a human donor in good health.

This clonotype was picked up a small number of times. The chain joins TRBV7-9 to TRBJ1-1; weak D call: TRBD1 (5 bases). Germline CDR1 and CDR2: SEHNR and FQNEAQ (reference sequence). This CDR3 has 13 residues. Trimming shortened V by 5 bases and J by 6 bases, and 13 bases separated the two germline ends. DNA of the CDR3: TGTGCCAGCAGCCCCGGGACCCTACCTGAAGCTTTCTTT. It codes for CASSPGTLPEAFF.

The chain combines TRBV12-3 or TRBV12-4 with TRBJ2-7; a possible D gene is TRBD2 (6 bases). The CDR3 loop spans 12 amino acids. Trimming left V 9 bases short and J 6 bases short, with 15 bases between. The CDR3, as DNA: TGTGCCAGTATGACTAGGAGCGGCGAGCAGTACTTC. It codes for CASMTRSGEQYF.

This clonotype was seen a single time. The chain has TRBV12-3 or TRBV12-4 and TRBJ2-5; D gene ambiguous. CDR3 length: 14 residues. The V gene lost 3 bases and the J gene lost 2 bases, with 10 bases spanning the gap. CDR3 nucleotides: TGTGCCAGCAGTTTTTCCCGGTGGCAAGAGACCCAGTACTTC. Translating it yields CASSFSRWQETQYF.

V and J are TRBV2 and TRBJ2-1; D could derive from TRBD1 or TRBD2 (5 bases each). The V gene lost 5 bases and the J gene lost 7 bases, with 15 bases spanning the gap. Germline CDR1 reads SNHLY; CDR2 reads FYNNEI. The CDR3 sequence is 14 residues long. The CDR3 DNA follows: TGTGCCAGCAGTTACCGCAGGGAGTTGAATGAGCAGTTCTTC. Translating gives CASSYRRELNEQFF. The full variable domain, completed using reference TRBV2 and TRBJ2-1, is EPEVTQTPSHQVTQMGQEVILRCVPISNHLYFYWYRQILGQKVEFLVSFYNNEISEKSEIFDDQFSVERPDGSNFTLKIRSTKLEDSAMYFCASSYRRELNEQFFGPGTRLTVL.

With respect to this clonotype: A much larger clone sits a single nucleotide away, making a read error possible. The J gene is TRBJ1-2, the V gene TRBV29-1; D is ambiguous. CDR1 and CDR2 from the germline V gene are SQVTM and ANQGSEA. CDR3 length: 13 residues. The V gene lost 7 bases and the J gene lost 3 bases, with 15 bases spanning the gap. In DNA, the CDR3 is TGCAGCGCTTCACTATATGCTGACTATGGCTACACCTTC. Encoded protein: CSASLYADYGYTF.

V is TRBV5-1 and J is TRBJ1-4; 9 bases align to TRBD1. V shed 7 bases and J 5 bases; nucleotides not matched to a gene: 3. This CDR3 has 13 residues. Looked up from germline, CDR1 is SGHRS and CDR2 is YFSETQ. The CDR3 DNA reads as TGCGCCAGCTTGGGGACAGGGAATGAAAAACTGTTTTTT. This codes for CASLGTGNEKLFF.

A few counts support this clonotype. A much larger clone is a single base away; this may be a read error. The V gene is TRBV5-5, the J gene TRBJ1-3; D uncertain. Germline V lookup: CDR1 SGHKS, CDR2 YYEKEE (reference sequence). Trimming took off 4 bases at V and 0 bases at J, with 2 bases between the two ends. CDR3 length: 12 amino acids. CDR3 amino acids: CASSHSGNTIYF. CDR3 nucleotide sequence: TGTGCCAGCAGCCACTCTGGAAACACCATATATTTT.

The chain joins TRBV28 to TRBJ2-6, with D maybe TRBD1 (5 bases). The V and J ends lost 9 bases and 7 bases respectively, with 13 bases between them. The CDR3 is made up of 13 amino acids. From germline, CDR1 is MDHEN and CDR2 SYDVKM. In DNA form, the CDR3 reads TGTGCCAGTACCGAGACAGCAGCCAACGTCCTGACTTTC. Amino acid sequence: CASTETAANVLTF.

This rearrangement joins TRBV7-2 to TRBJ2-7, with D unresolved. V was shortened by 4 bases and J by 2 bases, with 15 bases between the two germline ends. This CDR3 contains 15 residues. Per germline, CDR1 SGHTA and CDR2 FQGNSA. The CDR3 loop reads CASSYLPTAPYEQYF. In DNA form, the CDR3 reads TGTGCCAGCAGCTACCTTCCGACCGCGCCCTACGAGCAGTACTTC.

The rearrangement links TRBV20-1 to TRBJ2-7; weak D call: TRBD1 (6 bases). V was trimmed by 7 bases and J by 2 bases, leaving 24 bases between them. The CDR3 consists of 16 residues. CDR1 and CDR2 (germline): DFQATT, SNEGSKA (reference sequence). The DNA for the CDR3 is TGCAGTGGCTTATGGGCTGTCCCGGGACAAACCTACGAGCAGTACTTC. Translating it yields CSGLWAVPGQTYEQYF.

The chain uses TRBV7-6 and TRBJ2-7; D possibly corresponds to TRBD2 (6 bases). The CDR3 length is 15 residues. The germline CDR1 and CDR2 sequences are SGHVS and FNYEAQ. Trimming removed 1 base at V and 3 bases at J, with 13 bases between. This CDR3 is CASSLGGVGGYEQYF. CDR3 bases: TGTGCCAGCAGCTTAGGGGGTGTCGGGGGCTACGAGCAGTACTTC.

Details on this clonotype: The junction and the germline gene differ at one end; a read error may be behind it. The V gene is TRBV4-2, the J gene TRBJ1-4, with TRBD1 identical over 7 bases. Germline-derived CDR1 and CDR2 are LGHNA and YNFKEQ. The CDR3 spans 16 residues. The CDR3, as DNA: TGTACCAGCAGCCAAGAGAGGGGGCTCTACGGTGAAAAACTGTTTTTT. Protein sequence: CTSSQERGLYGEKLFF.

V usage is TRBV4-3 and J usage is TRBJ1-2; TRBD1 agrees at 7 bases. The CDR3 has 15 amino acids. CDR1 LGHNA and CDR2 YSLEER come from the germline V gene. The trim removed 0 bases at V and 8 bases at J, leaving 9 bases unmatched. The chain's CDR3 is CASSQDTARQGGYTF. For the CDR3, the DNA is TGCGCCAGCAGCCAAGATACGGCCCGACAGGGAGGCTACACCTTC.

This clonotype was counted at least ten times. As DNA, the CDR3 is TGTGCCATCAGTGCAGGACTAGCGGGGGCCAAAGAGACCCAGTACTTC. It specifies CAISAGLAGAKETQYF. V is TRBV10-3 and J is TRBJ2-5, with 13 bases identical to TRBD2. Trimming cost V 4 bases and J 3 bases; bases outside gene matches: 5. Germline values: CDR1 ENHRY, CDR2 SYGVKD. CDR3 length: 16 residues.

The chain employs TRBV7-9 and TRBJ2-3, with D possibly matching TRBD1 (6 bases). The CDR3 covers 17 residues. CDR1 and CDR2 (germline): SEHNR, FQNEAQ (reference sequence). Deletions cut 2 bases from V and 2 bases from J, with 17 bases between. The CDR3: CASSLKEVPGDTDTQYF. CDR3 in DNA: TGTGCCAGCAGCTTAAAGGAGGTACCAGGGGACACAGATACGCAGTATTTT.

The V and J genes are TRBV20-1 and TRBJ2-3, with 8 bases identical to TRBD2. This CDR3 is 13 amino acids long. V trimming: 8 bases; J trimming: 1 base; junction bases outside the gene matches: 5. Germline V lookup: CDR1 DFQATT, CDR2 SNEGSKA (reference sequence). The CDR3 is CSTTSGGTDTQYF. The DNA for the CDR3 is TGCAGTACAACTAGCGGAGGCACAGATACGCAGTATTTT.

This chain joins TRBV30 and TRBJ1-2; D uncertain. V shed 7 bases and J shed 0 bases, with 18 bases lying between them. The germline CDR1 and CDR2 sequences are GTSNPN and SVGIG (reference sequence). The length of the CDR3 is 15 residues. The CDR3 DNA reads as TGTGCCTCCACCCTGCGGCAGCAAGCTAACTATGGCTACACCTTC. Its translation is CASTLRQQANYGYTF.

The rearrangement links TRBV5-1 to TRBJ2-7, with D hard to call. Trimming removed 2 bases from V and 5 bases from J, with 14 bases in between. The CDR3 contains 14 residues. Germline CDR1 is SGHRS and CDR2 is YFSETQ. In DNA, the CDR3 is TGCGCCAGCAGCTTATTGGGGAAAGGAGACGAGCAGTACTTC. This codes for CASSLLGKGDEQYF.

V and J are TRBV5-1 and TRBJ2-7; D remains unclear. V was shortened by 0 bases and J by 2 bases, with 12 bases between the two germline ends. Germline V gives CDR1 SGHRS, CDR2 YFSETQ. This CDR3 has 15 amino acids. The CDR3 region is CASSLAADETYEQYF. DNA for the CDR3: TGCGCCAGCAGCTTGGCGGCAGACGAAACCTACGAGCAGTACTTC.

This chain connects TRBV4-3 to TRBJ2-5; D ambiguous. This CDR3 has 13 residues. In germline, CDR1 is LGHNA, CDR2 YSLEER. V lost 4 bases to trimming and J lost 5 bases, with 11 bases between them. CDR3 DNA sequence: TGCGCCAGCAGCCCCCACGTTGCGGAGACCCAGTACTTC. Its protein product is CASSPHVAETQYF.

The gene calls are TRBV6-2 or TRBV6-3 and TRBJ2-7; no reliable D call. CDR3 length: 13 amino acids. Germline-derived CDR1 and CDR2 are MNHEY and SVGEGT. The V end was cut by 5 bases, the J end by 2 bases, with 10 bases between. The CDR3 DNA reads TGTGCCAGCAGTGGCAGCCCCCCCTACGAGCAGTACTTC. Residues: CASSGSPPYEQYF.

The genes are TRBV7-9 and TRBJ1-1, with 7 bases matching TRBD1. The CDR3 is made up of 14 amino acids. The V gene's germline CDR1 is SEHNR and CDR2 FQNEAQ (reference sequence). V dropped 5 bases and J dropped 13; count of bases not matched to a gene: 16. CDR3 residues: CASSKRRDSRIDFF. For the CDR3, the DNA is TGTGCCAGCAGCAAGCGCCGGGACAGTCGGATTGATTTCTTT.

Points on this clonotype: At one end the junction does not follow the germline gene, possibly because of a read error. The chain carries TRBV24-1 and TRBJ2-1, with D tentatively TRBD1 or TRBD2 (5 bases each). CDR1 is KGHDR and CDR2 is SFDVKD in the germline V gene. The length of the CDR3 is 15 residues. CDR3 sequence (DNA): TGTGCCACCAGTATCATGGGGGAAGACCCCAATGGGCAGTTCTTC. Translated, it gives CATSIMGEDPNGQFF.

The rearrangement uses TRBV6-5 and TRBJ2-1; D may be TRBD2 (5 bases). The length of the CDR3 is 13 residues. Germline V CDR1 and CDR2: MNHEY, SVGAGI. V lost 0 bases and J 7 bases, leaving 7 bases between the germline ends. The CDR3 DNA follows: TGTGCCAGCAGTTACTCCGGGAAGAATGAGCAGTTCTTC. This encodes CASSYSGKNEQFF.

The chain links TRBV6-6 to TRBJ1-1; TRBD1 agrees at 9 bases. CDR1 MNHNY and CDR2 SVGAGI come from the germline V gene (reference sequence). After removal of 10 bases from V and 11 bases from J, the junction contained 14 bases not matched to a gene. CDR3 length: 13 amino acids. In DNA form, the CDR3 reads TGTGCCACCGATCCGGGACAGGGTCTTTTGGCTTTCTTT. Protein: CATDPGQGLLAFF.

This clonotype has more than one count but fewer than ten. This chain's CDR3 is CASSQDRGPGYGYTF. The CDR3 nucleotides read TGCGCCAGCAGCCAGGACAGGGGTCCCGGCTATGGCTACACCTTC. The rearrangement uses TRBV4-1 and TRBJ1-2, with 9 positions matching TRBD1. The J segment lost 4 bases and the V segment lost 3 bases, leaving 6 bases of the junction unmatched. Germline lookup yields CDR1 MGHRA and CDR2 YSYEKL. The CDR3 sequence is 15 residues long.

This clonotype was counted many times. The chain uses TRBV10-3 and TRBJ2-7; 8 positions match TRBD1. V was pared by 10 bases and J by 2 bases, with 7 bases of the junction left unmatched. CDR1 and CDR2 from the germline V gene are ENHRY and SYGVKD. The CDR3 is 13 amino acids. As DNA, the CDR3 is TGTGCCACCGTGGACAGGGCCACCTACGAGCAGTACTTC. Its protein product is CATVDRATYEQYF.